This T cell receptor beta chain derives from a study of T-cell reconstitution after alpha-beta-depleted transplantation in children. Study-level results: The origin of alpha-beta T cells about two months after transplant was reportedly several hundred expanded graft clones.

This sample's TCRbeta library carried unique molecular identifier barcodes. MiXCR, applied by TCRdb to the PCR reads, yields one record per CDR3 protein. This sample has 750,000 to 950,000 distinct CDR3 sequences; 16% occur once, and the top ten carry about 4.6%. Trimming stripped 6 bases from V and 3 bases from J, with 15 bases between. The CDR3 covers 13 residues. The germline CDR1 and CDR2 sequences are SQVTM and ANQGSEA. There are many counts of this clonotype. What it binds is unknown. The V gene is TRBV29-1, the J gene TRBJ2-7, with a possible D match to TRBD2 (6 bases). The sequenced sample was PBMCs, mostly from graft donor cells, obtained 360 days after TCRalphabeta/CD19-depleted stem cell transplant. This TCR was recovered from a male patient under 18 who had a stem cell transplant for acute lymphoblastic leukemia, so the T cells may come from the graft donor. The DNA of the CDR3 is TGCAGCGTGACGGCGGAGGACTACTACGAGCAGTACTTC. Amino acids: CSVTAEDYYEQYF.